This paragraph reports one T cell receptor beta chain. This record comes from a study of blood T cell repertoires in COVID-19. Study as a whole: Samples representing acute and convalescent COVID-19 were sourced from the United States, Italy and Spain. PBMCs, B-cell-depleted T cells, or T cells were the source of the cDNA or gDNA that made up the material.

Original processing notes: Nucleated cell number was recorded as an estimate derived from reference gene primer amplification. Assay used: immunoSEQ multiplex PCR; TCRdb lists only in-frame clones, some missing. D and trimming come from the DNA, and the V and J calls and clone size come from that table. Altogether 300,000 or so clones are present, 70% to 90% being singletons, with the ten largest covering under 6.5%. The receptor comes from a young man who had recovered from COVID-19. The specimen was peripheral blood.

CDR3 region: CASSFRGEAFF. The CDR3 region has the DNA TGTGCCAGCAGCTTTCGAGGGGAAGCTTTCTTT. The chain employs TRBV5-4 and TRBJ1-1; D is undetermined. Germline V lookup: CDR1 SGHNT, CDR2 YYREEE (reference sequence). Trimming took off 2 bases at V and 8 bases at J, with 7 bases between the two ends. The CDR3 runs 11 residues.